This is a list of T cell receptor beta chains from one sample in a study of blood T cell repertoires in COVID-19. TCRdb's table, derived via immunoSEQ multiplex PCR, lists solely in-frame clones and lacks some. The sample lists roughly 330,000 clones, 87% occurring once. Sequencing was carried out using PBMCs or T cells enriched from blood (not recorded which). The source is a woman in her 30s who had recovered from COVID-19. The CDR3 runs from the conserved cysteine through the conserved F or W. The D gene is left open where the match is weak. Size tells how often a clone was seen (once, few, many) or the class of an expanded clone, and some rows leave it out.

J: TRBJ2-7; V: TRBV3-1/TRBV3-2; D: NA; size: NA; DNA: TGTGCCAGCAGCCCCCCTTGGGGGGGCGGCTACGAGCAGTACTTC; CDR3: CASSPPWGGGYEQYF
J: TRBJ1-1; V: TRBV7-2; D: NA; size: NA; DNA: TGTGCCAGCAGCCCCCGGGATGGGATTGAAGCTTTCTTT; CDR3: CASSPRDGIEAFF
J: TRBJ1-5; V: TRBV19; D: TRBD1; size: NA; DNA: TGTGCCAGTAGTATCGGAGGGGGCTGGAGCAATCAGCCCCAGCATTTT; CDR3: CASSIGGGWSNQPQHF
J: TRBJ2-2; V: TRBV2; D: TRBD1; size: few; DNA: TGTGCCAGCAGGCTTCGGACAGGGGTGACCGGGGAGCTGTTTTTT; CDR3: CASRLRTGVTGELFF
J: TRBJ2-3; V: TRBV3-1/TRBV3-2; D: TRBD1; size: NA; DNA: TGTGCCAGCAGTCCCCAGGGGGCAGGGGTTATAGATACGCAGTATTTT; CDR3: CASSPQGAGVIDTQYF
J: TRBJ1-2; V: TRBV6-1; D: NA; size: NA; DNA: TGTGCCAGCAGTGAAGCTGGGGGGAGGTATGGCTACACCTTC; CDR3: CASSEAGGRYGYTF
J: TRBJ1-2; V: TRBV28; D: NA; size: few; DNA: TGTGCCAGCAGTTTATTGCGGGCCTCCGGCTATGGCTACACCTTC; CDR3: CASSLLRASGYGYTF
J: TRBJ2-7; V: TRBV7-2; D: NA; size: NA; DNA: TGTGCCAGCAGCTTAGCCCGCAGCTCCTACGAGCAGTACTTC; CDR3: CASSLARSSYEQYF
J: TRBJ1-4; V: TRBV5-6; D: TRBD1; size: NA; DNA: TGTGCCAGCAGCGGAAACCTAGGACAGGGAGGTAGTGAAAAACTGTTTTTT; CDR3: CASSGNLGQGGSEKLFF
J: TRBJ2-7; V: TRBV6-5; D: NA; size: NA; DNA: TGTGCCAGCAGTTACTCCTCTGGGAGGACCTACGAGCAGTACTTC; CDR3: CASSYSSGRTYEQYF
J: TRBJ2-3; V: TRBV7-2; D: TRBD1; size: NA; DNA: TGTGCCAGCAGCTTAGTTCTCCCGGGACAGGGGGGAGATACGCAGTATTTT; CDR3: CASSLVLPGQGGDTQYF
J: TRBJ1-2; V: TRBV7-9; D: TRBD1; size: NA; DNA: TGTGCCAGCAGGACCGGGACAGGGGCGGGATATGGCTACACCTTC; CDR3: CASRTGTGAGYGYTF
J: TRBJ1-2; V: TRBV2; D: TRBD1; size: NA; DNA: TGTGCCAGCAGTGATTTGGACAGGGGGCCCGGCTACACCTTC; CDR3: CASSDLDRGPGYTF
J: TRBJ2-1; V: TRBV27; D: TRBD2; size: NA; DNA: TGTGCCAGCAGGCCTAGCGGGGGGGCCTGGAATGAGCAGTTCTTC; CDR3: CASRPSGGAWNEQFF
J: TRBJ2-2; V: TRBV5-5; D: NA; size: NA; DNA: TGTGCCAGCAGCTTGGTGGGACAGAACACCGGGGAGCTGTTTTTT; CDR3: CASSLVGQNTGELFF
J: TRBJ2-7; V: TRBV5-1; D: TRBD1; size: NA; DNA: TGCGCCAGCAGCTGGGGTGGATTGGGACAGGGCTACGAGCAGTACTTC; CDR3: CASSWGGLGQGYEQYF
J: TRBJ2-2; V: TRBV6-4; D: NA; size: NA; DNA: TGTGCCAGCAGTGGAGCCGGCACCGGGGAGCTGTTTTTT; CDR3: CASSGAGTGELFF
J: TRBJ2-7; V: TRBV7-3; D: TRBD1; size: NA; DNA: TGTGCCAGCAGCTCCCGGGACAGGCCCCACGAGCAGTACTTC; CDR3: CASSSRDRPHEQYF
J: TRBJ1-1; V: TRBV29-1; D: NA; size: NA; DNA: TGCAGCGTTGAGGGTAACGGGGCTTTCTTT; CDR3: CSVEGNGAFF
J: TRBJ1-1; V: TRBV6-4; D: TRBD1; size: once; DNA: TGTGCCAGCACTAACAGGGGTGGCTACGCTTTCTTT; CDR3: CASTNRGGYAFF
J: TRBJ1-1; V: TRBV6-6; D: TRBD1; size: NA; DNA: TGTGCCAGCAGTGCCGAACAGGGGGGTCTAACTTTCTTT; CDR3: CASSAEQGGLTFF
J: TRBJ2-2; V: TRBV10-3; D: TRBD2; size: NA; DNA: TGTGCCATCAGTGGGGGGGGTACGAACACCGGGGAGCTGTTTTTT; CDR3: CAISGGGTNTGELFF
J: TRBJ2-1; V: TRBV7-2; D: TRBD2; size: NA; DNA: TGTGCCAGCAGCGACTCGGTCGAGGGACTAGCCATGGTCTTC; CDR3: CASSDSVEGLAMVF
J: TRBJ1-2; V: TRBV28; D: TRBD1; size: NA; DNA: TGTGCCAGCAGTTTACCCGACAGGGTCTATGGCTACACCTTC; CDR3: CASSLPDRVYGYTF
J: TRBJ2-1; V: TRBV6-5; D: TRBD2; size: NA; DNA: TGTGCCAGCAGCGAGGGAGGGAACTACAATGAGCAGTTCTTC; CDR3: CASSEGGNYNEQFF
J: TRBJ2-1; V: TRBV6-6; D: NA; size: NA; DNA: TGTGCCAGCATTATAGGGGGCGGGGTACTCAATGAGCAGTTCTTC; CDR3: CASIIGGGVLNEQFF
J: TRBJ2-7; V: TRBV15; D: NA; size: NA; DNA: TGTGCCACCAGCAGAACAGGGTACAGCTACGAGCAGTACTTC; CDR3: CATSRTGYSYEQYF